This TCR beta chain stems from a study of cytomegalovirus exposure and HLA in healthy donors. The CDR3 consists of 13 residues. Looked up from germline, CDR1 is SGHTA and CDR2 is FQGTGA. Trimming removed 8 bases at V and 4 bases at J, with 9 bases between. Using immunoSEQ multiplex PCR, the repertoire was profiled, and TCRdb retains in-frame clones only, with some absent. The table lists approximately 80,000 clones, 80% to 95% of them singletons. This receptor was identified in a woman in her 30s in good health and CMV-seronegative. This sequence joins TRBV7-3 and TRBJ1-6; D possibly corresponds to TRBD1 (5 bases). Sequenced sample: PBMCs. This CDR3 reads CASGQGYNSPLHF. The DNA for the CDR3 is TGTGCCAGCGGTCAGGGATATAATTCACCCCTCCACTTT.